The 20 T cell receptor beta chains given below trace back to one sample, sequenced in a study of OX40 agonist ivuxolimab in advanced cancers. Profiling relied on immunoSEQ multiplex PCR, and the TCRdb table lists in-frame clones only, not all of them. The sample has 75,000 to 90,000 clones, about 89% seen once. The sample in question was CD4+ or CD8+ T cells sorted from blood, obtained in a trial of the OX40 agonist ivuxolimab. These receptors were obtained from an adult with an advanced solid tumor such as melanoma, head and neck, liver or kidney cancer.

The genes are TRBV14 and TRBJ2-3; D remains unclear. Trimming shortened V by 4 bases and J by 3 bases, and 14 bases separated the two germline ends. The germline gives CDR1 SGHDN, CDR2 FVKESK. The CDR3 is made up of 15 amino acids. This CDR3 reads CASSRTYYRTDTQYF. The CDR3 DNA reads as TGTGCCAGCAGCCGTACCTACTACCGAACAGATACGCAGTATTTT.

The genes are TRBV5-4 and TRBJ1-2; D might be TRBD1 (5 bases). The CDR3 is made up of 16 amino acids. Trimming removed 0 bases at V and 4 bases at J, with 16 bases between. Germline CDR1 SGHNT, CDR2 YYREEE (reference sequence). The CDR3 nucleotides read TGTGCCAGCAGCTTGGCCGGCAGGGCCGACACCTATGGCTACACCTTC. Protein sequence: CASSLAGRADTYGYTF.

The chain combines TRBV6-1 with TRBJ1-5; no firm D call. Germline V gene sequence: CDR1 MNHNS, CDR2 SASEGT. The length of the CDR3 is 13 residues. V dropped 2 bases and J dropped 6 bases, with 8 bases sitting between them. The CDR3 region is CASSENGFQPQHF. The CDR3 bases are TGTGCCAGCAGTGAAAACGGGTTTCAGCCCCAGCATTTT.

The chain combines TRBV7-2 with TRBJ2-3; D is unclear. In germline, CDR1 is SGHTA, CDR2 FQGNSA. With 3 bases removed from V and 10 bases from J, the gap between germline ends came to 11 bases. The CDR3 consists of 12 residues. The DNA of the CDR3 is TGTGCCAGCAGCTTCCTACTTCATCCGCAGTATTTT. As protein: CASSFLLHPQYF.

Concerning this clone itself: The junction and the germline gene differ at one end; a read error may be behind it. V is TRBV2 and J is TRBJ2-3, with 7 bases that match TRBD1. Germline V gives CDR1 SNHLY, CDR2 FYNNEI. The CDR3 contains 13 residues. The CDR3: CASSEDKRWQGVF. Here the CDR3 DNA reads TGTGCCAGCAGTGAAGATAAGAGATGGCAGGGGGTTTTT.

The chain links TRBV28 to TRBJ1-3; D is perhaps TRBD1 (6 bases). CDR1 and CDR2 (germline): MDHEN, SYDVKM. Trimming took off 2 bases at V and 4 bases at J, with 9 bases between the two ends. This CDR3 contains 14 residues. The CDR3 sequence: CASSLTGRGNTIYF. The DNA of the CDR3 is TGTGCCAGCAGTTTAACAGGGAGGGGAAACACCATATATTTT.

The chain joins TRBV1 to TRBJ2-5; the D call TRBD1 from the table was never checked on the DNA. TRBV1 is a pseudogene locus. This CDR3 has 17 amino acids. The CDR3 nucleotides read TGCACCAGCAGCCCTTTGGACAGGGAGGTAAGATTAGAGACCCAGTACTTC. It translates to CTSSPLDREVRLETQYF.

The sample holds one count of this clone. The J gene is TRBJ1-2, the V gene TRBV6-5, with D perhaps matching TRBD1 (5 bases). This CDR3 comprises 16 residues. CDR1 MNHEY and CDR2 SVGAGI come from the germline V gene. Trimming stripped 4 bases from V and 1 base from J, with 16 bases between. For the CDR3, the DNA is TGTGCCAGCAGTTGGGCAACGGGACCTTTTAACTATGGCTACACCTTC. Protein sequence: CASSWATGPFNYGYTF.

The V gene is TRBV6-1, the J gene TRBJ2-1, with 8 bases that match TRBD2. V trimming: 6 bases; J trimming: 0 bases; junction bases outside the gene matches: 4. Germline V gene lookup returns CDR1 MNHNS and CDR2 SASEGT. CDR3 size: 15 residues. CDR3 protein: CASRERGSSYNEQFF. The DNA for the CDR3 is TGTGCCAGCAGAGAGCGGGGGAGCTCCTACAATGAGCAGTTCTTC.

CDR3: CASSHRPGRSEQFF. For the CDR3, the DNA is TGTGCCAGCAGCCATAGGCCCGGTCGGTCGGAGCAGTTCTTC. The chain joins TRBV14 to TRBJ2-1; D remains unclear. The germline CDR1 and CDR2 sequences are SGHDN and FVKESK. The CDR3 runs to 14 residues. The V and J ends lost 3 bases and 10 bases respectively, with 16 bases between them. Full variable domain (missing parts from reference TRBV14 and TRBJ2-1): EAGVTQFPSHSVIEKGQTVTLRCDPISGHDNLYWYRRVMGKEIKFLLHFVKESKQDESGMPNNRFLAERTGGTYSTLKVQPAELEDSGVYFCASSHRPGRSEQFFGPGTRLTVL.

The CDR3 DNA sequence: TGTGCCAGCAGCTCCTCTTCTATAGTTCCAGGGGATCGTAGTGGCTACACCTTC. Residues: CASSSSSIVPGDRSGYTF. The V and J genes are TRBV5-4 and TRBJ1-2; TRBD1 might be the D (6 bases). The CDR3 consists of 18 residues. Deletions cut 3 bases from V and 7 bases from J, with 28 bases between. CDR1 and CDR2 (germline): SGHNT, YYREEE (reference sequence).

The genes are TRBV2 and TRBJ2-7, with TRBD2 matching 8 bases. V dropped 6 bases and J dropped 5; count of bases not matched to a gene: 12. CDR1 and CDR2 (germline): SNHLY, FYNNEI. The CDR3 is made up of 15 amino acids. CDR3 in DNA: TGTGCCAGCAGCACTCCAGGAGCGGGAGCGAACGAGCAGTACTTC. It translates to CASSTPGAGANEQYF.

The rearrangement uses TRBV11-2 and TRBJ2-1; TRBD2 aligns across 10 bases. V dropped 2 bases and J dropped 9; count of bases not matched to a gene: 7. This CDR3 is 15 amino acids long. Looked up from germline, CDR1 is SGHAT and CDR2 is FQNNGV. CDR3 in amino acids: CASSLISGGAGEQFF. The CDR3 nucleotides read TGTGCCAGCAGCTTAATCAGCGGGGGGGCCGGTGAGCAGTTCTTC.

Written as DNA, the CDR3 is TGCGCCAGCAGCCCAGGGGGTTCGGGGGAAAAACTGTTTTTT. This translates into CASSPGGSGEKLFF. The chain combines TRBV5-1 with TRBJ1-4; TRBD1 matches 7 bases. Germline CDR1 is SGHRS and CDR2 is YFSETQ. J gave up 8 bases and V 4 bases, and 8 bases lay outside the gene matches. The CDR3 consists of 14 residues.

The chain combines TRBV27 with TRBJ2-1, with 10 nucleotides matching TRBD1. The germline V gene encodes CDR1 MNHEY and CDR2 SMNVEV (reference sequence). Trimming removed 1 base from V and 5 bases from J; junction bases left unmatched: 8. This CDR3 contains 17 residues. CDR3 residues: CASSLWVTGGAHNEQFF. The CDR3 region has the DNA TGTGCCAGCAGTTTATGGGTGACAGGGGGCGCACACAATGAGCAGTTCTTC.

J is TRBJ1-5 and V is TRBV5-6; D not certain. CDR3 length equals 16 residues. V was trimmed by 4 bases and J by 2 bases, leaving 16 bases between them. CDR1 SGHDT and CDR2 YYEEEE come from the germline V gene. The CDR3 DNA follows: TGTGCCAGCAGCCTTCGGGCCGCCGTCGGCAATCAGCCCCAGCATTTT. Residues: CASSLRAAVGNQPQHF.

The rearrangement uses TRBV28 and TRBJ1-2; a weak D match, TRBD1 (5 bases). Germline loops: CDR1 MDHEN, CDR2 SYDVKM. The CDR3 spans 15 residues. V was shortened by 5 bases and J by 4 bases, with 17 bases between the two germline ends. The CDR3 DNA sequence: TGTGCCAGCAGTCCTACCCCCGGGGGAGGCTATGGCTACACCTTC. Its translation is CASSPTPGGGYGYTF.

This chain uses TRBV7-2 with TRBJ2-7; 10 bases map to TRBD2. CDR3 size: 15 residues. The junction had 5 bases not matched to a gene; V was cut back by 3 bases and J by 3 bases. Germline values: CDR1 SGHTA, CDR2 FQGNSA. DNA of the CDR3: TGTGCCAGCAGCTTGCGGACTAGCGGAGACTACGAGCAGTACTTC. Its protein is CASSLRTSGDYEQYF.

The chain couples TRBV11-2 to TRBJ2-1, with D unclear. The CDR3 is 13 residues long. The germline V gene encodes CDR1 SGHAT and CDR2 FQNNGV. V was clipped by 1 base and J by 11 bases, with 12 bases between them. The DNA of the CDR3 is TGTGCCAGCAGCTTAGTCCGGTCACAACAGCAGTTCTTC. It is translated as CASSLVRSQQQFF.

The rearrangement joins TRBV29-1 to TRBJ1-4; unclear D gene. The V gene lost 5 bases and the J gene lost 0 bases, with 10 bases spanning the gap. Germline loops: CDR1 SQVTM, CDR2 ANQGSEA. The CDR3 sequence is 14 residues long. This CDR3 is CSVTTSTTNEKLFF. As DNA, the CDR3 is TGCAGCGTTACTACCTCTACAACTAATGAAAAACTGTTTTTT.